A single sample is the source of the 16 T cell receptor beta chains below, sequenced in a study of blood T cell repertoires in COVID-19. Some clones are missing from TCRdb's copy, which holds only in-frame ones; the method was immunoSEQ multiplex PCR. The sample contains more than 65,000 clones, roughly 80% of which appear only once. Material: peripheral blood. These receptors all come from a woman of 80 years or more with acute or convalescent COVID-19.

This chain's CDR3 is CASSQGDRASGANVLTF. The CDR3 bases are TGCGCCAGCAGCCAAGGGGACAGGGCCTCTGGGGCCAACGTCCTGACTTTC. The chain recombines TRBV4-1 with TRBJ2-6; 9 positions agree with TRBD1. The CDR3 is 17 residues long. V lost 1 base to trimming and J lost 0 bases; unmatched junction nucleotides: 1. Germline V gives CDR1 MGHRA, CDR2 YSYEKL.

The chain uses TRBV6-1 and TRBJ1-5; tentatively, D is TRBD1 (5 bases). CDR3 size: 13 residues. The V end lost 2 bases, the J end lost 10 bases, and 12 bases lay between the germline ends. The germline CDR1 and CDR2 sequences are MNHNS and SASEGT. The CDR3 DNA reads TGTGCCAGCAGTGAAAAGGGGACTACACCCCAGCATTTT. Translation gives CASSEKGTTPQHF.

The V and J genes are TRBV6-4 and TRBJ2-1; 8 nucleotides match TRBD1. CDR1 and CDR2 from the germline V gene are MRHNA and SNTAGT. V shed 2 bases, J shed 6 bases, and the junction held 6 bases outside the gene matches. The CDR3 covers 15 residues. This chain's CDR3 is CASSDPPTGVNEQFF. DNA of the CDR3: TGTGCCAGCAGTGACCCGCCGACAGGGGTCAATGAGCAGTTCTTC.

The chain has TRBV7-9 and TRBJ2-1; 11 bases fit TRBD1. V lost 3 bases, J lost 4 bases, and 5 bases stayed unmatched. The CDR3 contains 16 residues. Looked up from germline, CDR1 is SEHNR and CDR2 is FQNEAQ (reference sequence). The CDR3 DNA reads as TGTGCCAGCAGCTTCCGGGACAGGGGGATGTACAATGAGCAGTTCTTC. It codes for CASSFRDRGMYNEQFF.

CDR3 nucleotides: TGTGCCAGCAGCTACAGGGACACCAAAGAGACCCAGTACTTC. Its translation is CASSYRDTKETQYF. The J gene is TRBJ2-5, the V gene TRBV7-8; TRBD1 is a possible D gene (6 bases). Germline values: CDR1 SGHVS, CDR2 FQNEAQ. The CDR3 is made up of 14 amino acids. Trimming cost V 4 bases and J 3 bases, with 12 bases left between them.

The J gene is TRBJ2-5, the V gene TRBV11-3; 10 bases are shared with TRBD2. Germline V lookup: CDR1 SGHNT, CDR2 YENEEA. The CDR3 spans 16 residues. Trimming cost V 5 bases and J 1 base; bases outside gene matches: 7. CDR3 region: CASSTQSGGGQETQYF. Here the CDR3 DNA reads TGTGCCAGCAGCACGCAGAGCGGGGGGGGCCAAGAGACCCAGTACTTC.

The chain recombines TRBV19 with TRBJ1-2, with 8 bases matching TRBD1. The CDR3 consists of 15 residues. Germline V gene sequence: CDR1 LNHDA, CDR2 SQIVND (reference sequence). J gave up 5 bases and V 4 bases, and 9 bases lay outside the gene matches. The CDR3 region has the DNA TGTGCCAGTAGTAGGGCGACAGGGGAGATATATGGCTACACCTTC. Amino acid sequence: CASSRATGEIYGYTF.

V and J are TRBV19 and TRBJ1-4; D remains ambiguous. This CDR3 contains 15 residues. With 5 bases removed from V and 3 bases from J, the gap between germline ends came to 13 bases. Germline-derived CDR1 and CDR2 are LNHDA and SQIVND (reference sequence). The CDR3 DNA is TGTGCCAGTAGTGCCGGGAGGGTTTCTAATGAAAAACTGTTTTTT. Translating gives CASSAGRVSNEKLFF.

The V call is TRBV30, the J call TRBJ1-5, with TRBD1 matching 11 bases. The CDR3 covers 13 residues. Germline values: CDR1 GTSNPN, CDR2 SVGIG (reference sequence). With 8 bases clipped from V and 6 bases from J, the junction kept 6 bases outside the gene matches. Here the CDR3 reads CAGDRGMGQPQHF. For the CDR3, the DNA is TGTGCCGGGGACAGGGGGATGGGTCAGCCCCAGCATTTT.

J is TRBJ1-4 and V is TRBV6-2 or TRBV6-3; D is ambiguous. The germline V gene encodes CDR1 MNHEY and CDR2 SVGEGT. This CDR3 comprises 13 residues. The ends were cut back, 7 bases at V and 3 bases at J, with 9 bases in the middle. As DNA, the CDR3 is TGTGCCAGCACCCCCCGCGCTAATGAAAAACTGTTTTTT. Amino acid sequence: CASTPRANEKLFF.

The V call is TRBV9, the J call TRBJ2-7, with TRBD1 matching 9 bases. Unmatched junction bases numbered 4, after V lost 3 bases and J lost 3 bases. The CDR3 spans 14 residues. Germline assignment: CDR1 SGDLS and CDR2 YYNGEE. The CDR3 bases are TGTGCCAGCAGCGCGGGGACAGGGAACTACGAGCAGTACTTC. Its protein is CASSAGTGNYEQYF.

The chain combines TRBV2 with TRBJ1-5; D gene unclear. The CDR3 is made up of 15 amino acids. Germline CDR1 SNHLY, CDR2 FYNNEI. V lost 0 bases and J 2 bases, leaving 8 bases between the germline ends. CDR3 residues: CASSEAGIGNQPQHF. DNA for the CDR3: TGTGCCAGCAGTGAAGCCGGTATAGGCAATCAGCCCCAGCATTTT. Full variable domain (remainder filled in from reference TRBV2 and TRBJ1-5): EPEVTQTPSHQVTQMGQEVILRCVPISNHLYFYWYRQILGQKVEFLVSFYNNEISEKSEIFDDQFSVERPDGSNFTLKIRSTKLEDSAMYFCASSEAGIGNQPQHFGDGTRLSIL.

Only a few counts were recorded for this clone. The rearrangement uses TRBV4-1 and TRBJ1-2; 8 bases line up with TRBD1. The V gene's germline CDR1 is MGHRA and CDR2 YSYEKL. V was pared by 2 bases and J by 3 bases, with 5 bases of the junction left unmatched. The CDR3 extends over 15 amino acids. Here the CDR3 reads CASSQRGTGHYGYTF. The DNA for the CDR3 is TGCGCCAGCAGCCAACGAGGGACAGGTCACTATGGCTACACCTTC.

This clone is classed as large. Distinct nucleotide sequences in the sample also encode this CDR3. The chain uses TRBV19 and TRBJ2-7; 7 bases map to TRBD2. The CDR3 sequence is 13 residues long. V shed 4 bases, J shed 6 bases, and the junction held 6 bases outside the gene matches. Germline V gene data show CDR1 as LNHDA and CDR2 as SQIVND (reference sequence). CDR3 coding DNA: TGTGCCAGTAGTACTGGGACGGGGGGCGAGCAGTACTTC. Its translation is CASSTGTGGEQYF.

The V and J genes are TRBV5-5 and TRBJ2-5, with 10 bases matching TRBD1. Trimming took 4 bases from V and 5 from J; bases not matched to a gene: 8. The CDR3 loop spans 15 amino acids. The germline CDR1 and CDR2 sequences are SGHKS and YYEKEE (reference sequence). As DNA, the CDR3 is TGTGCCAGCAGCCGAACCGGGACAGGGGTTGAGACCCAGTACTTC. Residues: CASSRTGTGVETQYF.

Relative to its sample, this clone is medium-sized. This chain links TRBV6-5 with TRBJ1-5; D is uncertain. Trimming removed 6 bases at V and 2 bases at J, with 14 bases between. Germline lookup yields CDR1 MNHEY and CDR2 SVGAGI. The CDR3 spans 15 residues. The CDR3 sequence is CASSVGRVGNQPQHF. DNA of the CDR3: TGTGCCAGCAGCGTCGGGAGGGTAGGCAATCAGCCCCAGCATTTT.